This record looks at one T cell receptor beta chain sequence and its context. V lost 1 base and J lost 2; bases outside the gene matches: 0. Germline lookup yields CDR1 SNHLY and CDR2 FYNNEI. This CDR3 region has 16 residues. The data were taken from a study of blood T cell repertoires in COVID-19. TCRdb's table, derived via immunoSEQ multiplex PCR, lists solely in-frame clones and lacks some. The sample carries a few hundred thousand clones, around nine tenths recorded once. This TCR derives from a woman in her 50s who had recovered from COVID-19. Material for sequencing was PBMCs or T cells enriched from blood (not recorded which). The rearrangement uses TRBV2 and TRBJ2-5, with 14 positions matching TRBD2. The CDR3 DNA reads as TGTGCCAGCAGTGAAGGACTAGCGGGAGGGCAAGAGACCCAGTACTTC. Translation gives CASSEGLAGGQETQYF.